Here is one TCR beta chain with its context. The CDR3 runs to 13 residues. V lost 6 bases and J lost 11, with 19 bases in between. Germline CDR1 is MDHEN and CDR2 is SYDVKM. The source of the sample is a study of cytomegalovirus exposure and HLA in healthy donors. Method: immunoSEQ multiplex PCR; TCRdb's copy keeps in-frame clones and lacks some. Among fewer than 250,000 clones listed, around four fifths were seen once. From the approximately 120-subject validation cohort, which was separate from the roughly 680-subject first cohort, the donors were drawn. This TCR was sampled from a young woman in good health and CMV-seronegative. The chain couples TRBV28 to TRBJ1-1, with D tentatively TRBD1 (5 bases). Sequencing was done on a sample of PBMCs. The CDR3 nucleotides are TGTGCCAGCAGCCTCGCGGGACGGACTAAGGCTTTCTTT. It yields the protein CASSLAGRTKAFF.